Below, 15 T cell receptor beta chains from the same sample are listed, as sequenced in a study of T cell responses to AZD1222 COVID-19 vaccine. Profiling relied on immunoSEQ multiplex PCR, and the TCRdb table lists in-frame clones only, not all of them. The profile shows some 180,000 clones, approximately 90% of them singletons. Sequencing was performed on peripheral blood, taken on day 0 of AZD1222 vaccination. The receptors derive from an adult in good health.

This clone appeared once. This rearrangement joins TRBV28 to TRBJ2-7; 14 bases line up with TRBD2. The V segment lost 5 bases and the J segment 8 bases; nucleotides outside the gene matches: 5. This CDR3 comprises 14 residues. Germline V CDR1 and CDR2: MDHEN, SYDVKM. The CDR3 DNA follows: TGTGCCAGCAGTCCGGGACTAGCGGGGGCTCAGCAGTACTTC. The encoded protein is CASSPGLAGAQQYF.

This clone has a single count. The chain is built from TRBV10-3 and TRBJ2-2, with 9 positions matching TRBD2. Trimming took 11 bases from V and 6 from J; bases not matched to a gene: 7. The CDR3 consists of 13 residues. Germline-derived CDR1 and CDR2 are ENHRY and SYGVKD. The CDR3 sequence: CASRTSDSGELFF. The DNA for the CDR3 is TGTGCCTCTCGGACTAGCGACTCCGGGGAGCTGTTTTTT.

The chain employs TRBV20-1 and TRBJ1-1; maybe TRBD1 (5 bases). The V gene lost 7 bases and the J gene lost 3 bases, with 9 bases spanning the gap. Per the germline V gene, CDR1 is DFQATT and CDR2 is SNEGSKA (reference sequence). The CDR3 totals 11 residues. Here the CDR3 DNA reads TGCAGTGTACCGGGGGACACTGAAGCTTTCTTT. Encoded protein: CSVPGDTEAFF.

This clone has just one count. This chain connects TRBV2 to TRBJ1-6; unclear D gene. The CDR3 contains 18 residues. Trimming removed 0 bases from V and 10 bases from J, with 22 bases in between. The germline V gene encodes CDR1 SNHLY and CDR2 FYNNEI. The CDR3 region is CASSEALPAGSIGSPLHF. The CDR3 nucleotides read TGTGCCAGCAGTGAAGCGCTTCCCGCGGGAAGTATTGGATCACCCCTCCACTTT. Complete variable domain (other parts from reference TRBV2 and TRBJ1-6): EPEVTQTPSHQVTQMGQEVILRCVPISNHLYFYWYRQILGQKVEFLVSFYNNEISEKSEIFDDQFSVERPDGSNFTLKIRSTKLEDSAMYFCASSEALPAGSIGSPLHFGNGTRLTVT.

The chain recombines TRBV4-1 with TRBJ1-2, with D perhaps TRBD1 (5 bases). CDR1 MGHRA and CDR2 YSYEKL come from the germline V gene. The CDR3 extends over 18 amino acids. V was pared by 1 base and J by 8 bases, with 26 bases between. CDR3 nucleotides: TGCGCCAGCAGCCAAGGAACCCCCTCAGATCCGGGGACGCGGGGCTACACCTTC. Amino acids: CASSQGTPSDPGTRGYTF.

The chain couples TRBV5-6 to TRBJ2-3; maybe TRBD2 (5 bases). Between the trimmed V and J ends, which lost 3 bases and 1 base, there was a span of 15 bases. The CDR3 loop spans 16 amino acids. Germline V gives CDR1 SGHDT, CDR2 YYEEEE. CDR3 nucleotides: TGTGCCAGCAGCTCTTTAGCGCCAACCCGCACAGATACGCAGTATTTT. Translation gives CASSSLAPTRTDTQYF.

Details on this clone: Other nucleotide sequences in the sample specify the same CDR3. The gene calls are TRBV3-1 (or the pseudogene TRBV3-2) and TRBJ1-6; D gene unclear. The V gene's germline CDR1 is LGHDT and CDR2 YNNKEL (reference sequence). The CDR3 loop spans 13 amino acids. Trimming shortened V by 1 base and J by 8 bases, and 6 bases separated the two germline ends. The CDR3 DNA sequence: TGTGCCAGCAGCCAAGCAAGGGATTCACCCCTCCACTTT. It encodes CASSQARDSPLHF.

This clone is a singleton in its sample. The chain links TRBV3-1 (or the pseudogene TRBV3-2) to TRBJ1-2; unclear D gene. The CDR3 is made up of 14 amino acids. Germline V gene data show CDR1 as LGHDT and CDR2 as YNNKEL (reference sequence). V dropped 2 bases and J dropped 0 bases, with 7 bases sitting between them. The CDR3 is CASSQRASNYGYTF. The CDR3 DNA reads TGTGCCAGCAGCCAAAGGGCATCTAACTATGGCTACACCTTC.

In this sample, this clone turned up once. V is TRBV14 and J is TRBJ2-3, with 9 bases fitting TRBD2. The CDR3 is 16 amino acids. Per the germline V gene, CDR1 is SGHDN and CDR2 is FVKESK. The V segment lost 4 bases and the J segment 2 bases; nucleotides outside the gene matches: 7. The CDR3 loop is CASSPYLAGPTDTQYF. The CDR3 DNA follows: TGTGCCAGCAGCCCCTACCTAGCGGGACCCACAGATACGCAGTATTTT.

The CDR3 reads CAISSSGNTGELFF. The CDR3 region has the DNA TGTGCCATCAGCTCTAGCGGGAACACCGGGGAGCTGTTTTTT. The J gene is TRBJ2-2, the V gene TRBV10-3; 7 bases map to TRBD2. The CDR3 length is 14 residues. V dropped 6 bases and J dropped 1; count of bases not matched to a gene: 2. Germline V lookup: CDR1 ENHRY, CDR2 SYGVKD.

J is TRBJ2-1 and V is TRBV28; D is possibly TRBD2 (5 bases). Trimming left V 5 bases short and J 6 bases short, with 11 bases between. The CDR3 is made up of 13 amino acids. Germline assignment: CDR1 MDHEN and CDR2 SYDVKM. The CDR3 DNA reads TGTGCCAGCAGTGATAACAGCGGCAATGAGCAGTTCTTC. Amino acid sequence: CASSDNSGNEQFF.

The CDR3 DNA is TGTGCCAGCAGCCAAATGAGGACAGCCCCCCTCCACTTT. Translating gives CASSQMRTAPLHF. The rearrangement joins TRBV3-1 (or the pseudogene TRBV3-2) to TRBJ1-6; D perhaps matches TRBD1 (6 bases). CDR3 length: 13 amino acids. Germline CDR1 and CDR2: LGHDT and YNNKEL (reference sequence). V was trimmed by 2 bases and J by 13 bases, leaving 12 bases between them.

The gene calls are TRBV28 and TRBJ1-4; 10 nucleotides line up with TRBD1. Looked up from germline, CDR1 is MDHEN and CDR2 is SYDVKM. This CDR3 contains 12 residues. V shed 10 bases and J 7 bases; nucleotides not matched to a gene: 3. DNA of the CDR3: TGTGCCATCCGGGACAGGGGTGAAAAACTGTTTTTT. Its translation is CAIRDRGEKLFF.

The rearrangement joins TRBV6-5 to TRBJ1-2; D not certain. The length of the CDR3 is 13 residues. Per the germline V gene, CDR1 is MNHEY and CDR2 is SVGAGI. Deletions cut 9 bases from V and 8 bases from J, with 19 bases between. The CDR3: CASVDRTYQGYTF. CDR3 nucleotide sequence: TGTGCCAGTGTGGACCGGACCTACCAAGGCTACACCTTC.

The chain couples TRBV10-3 to TRBJ1-2; the D gene is possibly TRBD1 (6 bases). The V and J ends lost 4 bases and 4 bases respectively, with 13 bases between them. This CDR3 spans 14 amino acids. The germline CDR1 and CDR2 sequences are ENHRY and SYGVKD. CDR3 nucleotide sequence: TGTGCCATCAGTGGGGGAACAGGGTTCTATGGCTACACCTTC. As protein: CAISGGTGFYGYTF.